This T cell receptor (beta chain) was sequenced during a study of blood T cell repertoires in COVID-19. Study-wide background: The analysed material was cDNA or gDNA that came from T cells, B-cell-depleted T cells, or PBMCs.

How the authors handled the data: Estimates of nucleated cell counts were drawn from the amplification of reference gene primers. Only in-frame clones appear in the TCRdb table, and some are missing; sequencing was by immunoSEQ multiplex PCR. That table gives V, J and clone size, and the DNA gave D and trimming. The sample includes approximately 260,000 clones, around 91% of them seen just once. Seattle enrolled patients during active infection and tracked them longitudinally. The ends were cut back, 6 bases at V and 0 bases at J, with 17 bases in the middle. The CDR3 is 16 residues long. From germline, CDR1 is SGHTA and CDR2 FQGNSA.

The chain employs TRBV7-2 and TRBJ1-1; no firm D call. This clonotype originated in a woman aged 55-70 years with COVID-19, enrolled during active disease. Material: peripheral blood. The CDR3 coding sequence is TGTGCCAGCAGTCCTAGAGTAGGTCAAATGAACACTGAAGCTTTCTTT. As protein: CASSPRVGQMNTEAFF.